This T cell receptor (beta chain) was documented in a study of blood T cell repertoires in COVID-19. At the level of the study: Sample material is recorded as cDNA or gDNA derived from T cells, B-cell-depleted T cells, or PBMCs.

The CDR3 length is 15 residues. The V and J ends lost 10 bases and 1 base respectively, with 16 bases between them. Germline-derived CDR1 and CDR2 are MDHEN and SYDVKM. Authors' data handling: Amplification of reference gene primers provided the estimated nucleated cell counts. Sequenced by immunoSEQ multiplex PCR; TCRdb stores in-frame clones only, minus some. That table gives V, J and clone size, and the DNA gave D and trimming. The sample lists 130,000 to 150,000 clones; more than 75% were seen once. V usage is TRBV28 and J usage is TRBJ2-2; D is unclear. The TCR sequence derives from a man older than 75 with acute or convalescent COVID-19. The sample comprised peripheral blood. The CDR3 bases are TGTGCCACCAATCCCGTTAAGCTGAACACCGGGGAGCTGTTTTTT. Residues: CATNPVKLNTGELFF.